This T cell receptor beta chain was recorded in a study of blood T cells in healthy people across ages. Study-level results: Roughly linearly, TCR beta diversity per million T cells fell as age increased.

Alongside a J-beta primer mix, a sample-barcoded 5' primer served in a second PCR lasting about 7 to 11 cycles. TCRdb used MiXCR to reprocess the 5' RACE reads, holding one entry per CDR3 protein. Among about 800,000 distinct CDR3 sequences listed, 25% were seen once. This clonotype was detected once. Its cognate antigen is unknown. From germline, CDR1 is MNHEY and CDR2 SVGEGT. This CDR3 is built from 17 residues. After removal of 0 bases from V and 5 bases from J, the junction contained 8 bases not matched to a gene. Collection of ten milliliters of peripheral blood was performed for each donor. These same data were also listed under a study on T cells of mothers and their children. That paper adds: Among related mother-child pairs, overlap was slightly higher than in unrelated pairs, though not significantly. There were no persistent microchimeric T cell clones detected.

Specimen: blood. The V gene is TRBV6-2 or TRBV6-3, the J gene TRBJ2-3, with 10 bases aligning to TRBD2. The clonotype comes from a boy aged 10-17 years in good health. The DNA of the CDR3 is TGTGCCAGCAGTTACTCGATTTCCGCTAGCGGGGGAGATACGCAGTATTTT. This translates into CASSYSISASGGDTQYF.